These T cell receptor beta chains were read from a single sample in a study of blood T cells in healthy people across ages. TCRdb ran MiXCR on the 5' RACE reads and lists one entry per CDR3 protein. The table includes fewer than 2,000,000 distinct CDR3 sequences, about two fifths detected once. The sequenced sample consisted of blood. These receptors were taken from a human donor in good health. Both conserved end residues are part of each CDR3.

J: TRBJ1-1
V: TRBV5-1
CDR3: CASSTGHGAFF

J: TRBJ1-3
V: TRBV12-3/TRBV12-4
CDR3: CASSLTGGNTIYF

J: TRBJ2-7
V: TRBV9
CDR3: CASSVDATSLIYEQYF

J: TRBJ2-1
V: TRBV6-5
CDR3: CASSYSSTSGGHEQFF

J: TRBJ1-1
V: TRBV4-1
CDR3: CASSQVQGRDTEAFF

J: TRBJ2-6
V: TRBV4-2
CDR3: CASTARDGSGANVLTF

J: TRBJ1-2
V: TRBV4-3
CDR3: CASSQESGRGGYTF

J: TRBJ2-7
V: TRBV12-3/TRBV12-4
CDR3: CASSLRGSSSYEQYF

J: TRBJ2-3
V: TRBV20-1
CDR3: CSAQTHRSGQYF

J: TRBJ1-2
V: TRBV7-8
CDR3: CASRDTGRGNYGYTF

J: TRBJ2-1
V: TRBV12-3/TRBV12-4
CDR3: CASSYRTSTVEQFF

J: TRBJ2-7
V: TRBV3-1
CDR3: CASSQGLVSSYEQYF

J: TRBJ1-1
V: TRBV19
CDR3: CASSKGWNTEAFF

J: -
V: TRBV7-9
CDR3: CASSWPWGEEQYF

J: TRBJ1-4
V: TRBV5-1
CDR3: CASSLGPRDEKLFF

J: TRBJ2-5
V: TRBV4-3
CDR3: CASSQDFQAGGQETQYF

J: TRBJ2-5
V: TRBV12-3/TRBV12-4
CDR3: CASSPGGTSFWSVRQYF

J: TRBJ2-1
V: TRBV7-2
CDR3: CASSLWGQVYNEQFF

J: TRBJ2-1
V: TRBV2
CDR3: CASSEGRFNEQFF

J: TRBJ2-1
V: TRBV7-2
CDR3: CASSLSGLVQNEQFF

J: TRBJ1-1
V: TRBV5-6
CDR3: CASSFAPQGRSPEAFF

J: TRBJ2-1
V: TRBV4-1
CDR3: CASSPMGGGGNEQFF

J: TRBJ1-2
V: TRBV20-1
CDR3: CSARAPEDRAFYGYTF

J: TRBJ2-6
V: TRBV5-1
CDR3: CASSSDRQGRGSSGANVLTF

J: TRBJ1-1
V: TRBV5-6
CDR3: CASSLPGQGIGAEAFF

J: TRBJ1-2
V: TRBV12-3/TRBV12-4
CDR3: CASRSLQGGGGYTF

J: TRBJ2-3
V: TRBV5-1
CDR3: CASSFGTSRTDTQYF

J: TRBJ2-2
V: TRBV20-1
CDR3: CSARIGPTGELFF

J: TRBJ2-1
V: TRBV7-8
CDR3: CASSLELWTGSYNEQFF

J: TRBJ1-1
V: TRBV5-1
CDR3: CASSNYIGTGGARTEAFF

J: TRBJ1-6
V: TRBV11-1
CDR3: CASGGREHNSPLHF

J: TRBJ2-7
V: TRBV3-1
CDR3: CASSPISGYEQYF

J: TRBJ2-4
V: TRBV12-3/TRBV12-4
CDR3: CASSLSGLAKNIQYF

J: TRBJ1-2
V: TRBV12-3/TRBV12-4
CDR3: CASSLWALIGYTF

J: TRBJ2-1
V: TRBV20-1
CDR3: CSARVTSGGFDEQFF

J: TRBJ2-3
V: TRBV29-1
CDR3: CSVDPGRDTQYF

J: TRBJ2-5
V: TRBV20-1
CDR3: CSARDRGVRRGVYEETQYF

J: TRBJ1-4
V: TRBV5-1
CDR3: CASSPLLGENEKLFF

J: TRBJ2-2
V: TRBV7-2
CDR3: CASSLSRVTGELFF

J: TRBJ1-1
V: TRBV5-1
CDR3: CASRGQAKNTEAFF

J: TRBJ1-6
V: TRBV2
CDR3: CASSREDSPLHF

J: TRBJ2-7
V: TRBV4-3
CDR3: CASSQDSRGNYEQYF

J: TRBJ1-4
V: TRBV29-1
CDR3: CSVGDRPEKLFF

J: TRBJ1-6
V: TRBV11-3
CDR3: CASSAETLVNSPLHF

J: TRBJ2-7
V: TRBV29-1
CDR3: CGVASGVRYEQYF

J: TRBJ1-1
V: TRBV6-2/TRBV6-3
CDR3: CASRVPRGGVTEAFF

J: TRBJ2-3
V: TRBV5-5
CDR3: CASSFQPAVTPDTQYF

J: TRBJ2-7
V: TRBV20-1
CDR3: CSAASSWSYEQYF

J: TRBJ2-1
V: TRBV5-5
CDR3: CASSFMAYNEQFF

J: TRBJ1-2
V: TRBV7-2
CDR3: CASSRQGQVYGYIF

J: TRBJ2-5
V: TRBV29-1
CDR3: CSVEGTGETQYF

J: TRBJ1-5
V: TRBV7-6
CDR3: CASSLRGRGFGNQPQHF

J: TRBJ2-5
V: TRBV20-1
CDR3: CSARTEEQYQETQYF

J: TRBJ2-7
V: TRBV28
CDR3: CASSIRPLAAYEQYF

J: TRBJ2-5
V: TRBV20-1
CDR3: CSARVRQFQETQYF